The next 16 T cell receptor beta chains were all read from a single sample in a study of OX40 agonist ivuxolimab in advanced cancers. TCRdb keeps only in-frame clones here, not all; method: immunoSEQ multiplex PCR. Of 15,000 to 20,000 clones in the sample, less than 90% are singletons; the top ten hold 20%. The material was CD4+ or CD8+ T cells sorted from blood, obtained in a trial of the OX40 agonist ivuxolimab. The source is an adult with an advanced solid tumor such as melanoma, head and neck, liver or kidney cancer.

The genes are TRBV11-3 and TRBJ2-7; 8 bases map to TRBD2. CDR1 is SGHNT, CDR2 YENEEA, per germline. The CDR3 is 11 residues long. The CDR3 is CASSLAGRGVV. CDR3 in DNA: TGTGCCAGCAGCTTAGCCGGGAGGGGAGTAGTC.

This chain joins TRBV19 and TRBJ2-7, with D possibly called TRBD1 or TRBD2 (5 bases each). CDR3 size: 17 residues. V was cut by 6 bases and J by 0 bases, with 21 bases left in between. Germline CDR1 is LNHDA and CDR2 is SQIVND (reference sequence). The CDR3 DNA reads as TGTGCCAGTAGGTCACAGGAGCGAAGCGGTTTCTCCTACGAGCAGTACTTC. As protein: CASRSQERSGFSYEQYF. The variable domain in full, completed from reference TRBV19 and TRBJ2-7, reads DGGITQSPKYLFRKEGQNVTLSCEQNLNHDAMYWYRQDPGQGLRLIYYSQIVNDFQKGDIAEGYSVSREKKESFPLTVTSAQKNPTAFYLCASRSQERSGFSYEQYFGPGTRLTVT.

The J gene is TRBJ1-2, the V gene TRBV28, with D possibly matching TRBD1 (6 bases). This CDR3 is built from 13 residues. The germline V gene has CDR1 MDHEN and CDR2 SYDVKM. V was trimmed by 8 bases and J by 5 bases, leaving 15 bases between them. The CDR3 DNA follows: TGTGCCAGCCGCCTGGGGGCTGAATATGGCTACACCTTC. Residues: CASRLGAEYGYTF.

The V gene is TRBV30, the J gene TRBJ2-6; D is unresolved. This CDR3 is built from 17 residues. V gave up 3 bases and J gave up 0 bases, with 15 bases separating them. Germline V gene data show CDR1 as GTSNPN and CDR2 as SVGIG (reference sequence). CDR3: CAWRVTIRASGANVLTF. The CDR3, as DNA: TGTGCCTGGAGAGTAACTATTCGTGCCTCTGGGGCCAACGTCCTGACTTTC.

This chain uses TRBV10-1 with TRBJ2-1; D tentatively reads TRBD1 or TRBD2 (5 bases each). Trimming left V 0 bases short and J 5 bases short, with 11 bases between. Per germline, CDR1 WNHNN and CDR2 SYGVQD (reference sequence). The CDR3 consists of 15 residues. The CDR3 loop reads CASSESRGGNNEQFF. The DNA of the CDR3 is TGCGCCAGCAGTGAGTCGAGGGGTGGGAACAATGAGCAGTTCTTC.

A single count supports this clone. The chain couples TRBV7-9 to TRBJ1-1; D perhaps matches TRBD1 (6 bases). The CDR3 runs to 16 residues. Germline V gene data show CDR1 as SEHNR and CDR2 as FQNEAQ (reference sequence). The V and J ends lost 6 bases and 0 bases respectively, with 17 bases between them. As DNA, the CDR3 is TGTGCCAGCAGTCCTCCCCTCGGACAGATGAACACTGAAGCTTTCTTT. Translating it yields CASSPPLGQMNTEAFF.

The chain is built from TRBV5-8 and TRBJ2-7; 7 nucleotides agree with TRBD1. The CDR3 is 14 residues long. Germline trimming cut 4 bases from V and 7 bases from J; bases unmatched to any gene: 11. Per the germline V gene, CDR1 is SGHTS and CDR2 is YDEGEE. Written as DNA, the CDR3 is TGTGCCAGCAGCCACCGACAGGGTACGAAAGAGCAGTACTTC. Translated: CASSHRQGTKEQYF.

The CDR3 is CAWSRKGTDTQYF. DNA for the CDR3: TGTGCCTGGAGCAGAAAGGGCACAGATACGCAGTATTTT. The V gene is TRBV30, the J gene TRBJ2-3; no firm D call. Germline values: CDR1 GTSNPN, CDR2 SVGIG (reference sequence). This CDR3 spans 13 amino acids. Trimming pared 3 bases from V and 1 base from J, leaving 8 bases between.

This clone was observed a few times. The rearrangement links TRBV19 to TRBJ1-2; 7 bases fit TRBD1. J lost 0 bases, V lost 8 bases, and 6 bases had no gene match. CDR1 LNHDA and CDR2 SQIVND come from the germline V gene (reference sequence). There are 14 residues in the CDR3. The CDR3 is CASRQGSPNYGYTF. The CDR3 DNA is TGTGCCAGTCGACAGGGATCCCCTAACTATGGCTACACCTTC.

The genes are TRBV27 and TRBJ2-5; D ambiguous. The V gene lost 5 bases and the J gene lost 0 bases, with 16 bases spanning the gap. The CDR3 is made up of 16 amino acids. CDR1 is MNHEY, CDR2 SMNVEV, per germline (reference sequence). This CDR3 reads CASSPSHRLNQETQYF. The CDR3 DNA follows: TGTGCCAGCAGTCCCTCCCACCGACTCAACCAAGAGACCCAGTACTTC.

V and J are TRBV6-5 and TRBJ1-1; tentative D call: TRBD1 (6 bases). There are 15 residues in the CDR3. Germline V CDR1 and CDR2: MNHEY, SVGAGI. V lost 2 bases and J lost 2, with 12 bases in between. The CDR3 region has the DNA TGTGCCAGCAGTTACAGCAGGGGCCTTAACACTGAAGCTTTCTTT. Protein sequence: CASSYSRGLNTEAFF.

This clone occurred a few times. The chain carries TRBV19 and TRBJ2-3; 7 bases fit TRBD2. The CDR3 is 15 amino acids. Germline V gene sequence: CDR1 LNHDA, CDR2 SQIVND (reference sequence). The V gene end was trimmed by 1 base and the J gene end by 2 bases; junction bases not matched to a gene: 3. CDR3 coding DNA: TGTGCCAGTAGTATAGGTGGGAGGGCCACAGATACGCAGTATTTT. This gives the protein CASSIGGRATDTQYF.

Comments on this clone: The germline gene is not matched at one end of the junction; a read error may be the cause. The chain links TRBV7-2 to TRBJ1-5; a possible D gene is TRBD1 (6 bases). Looked up from germline, CDR1 is SGHTA and CDR2 is FQGNSA. This CDR3 contains 14 residues. The CDR3 region is CASSQAGGKQPQHF. CDR3 DNA sequence: TGTGCCAGCAGCCAGGCGGGGGGCAAACAGCCCCAGCATTTT.

The V and J genes are TRBV30 and TRBJ2-5; D might be TRBD1 or TRBD2, each matching 5 bases. The tail of the sequence fits TRBJ2-7 better, so the J call may be wrong. Germline values: CDR1 GTSNPN, CDR2 SVGIG (reference sequence). This CDR3 is built from 13 residues. CDR3 in DNA: TGTGCCTGTAATCCAGGGAGCTACTACGAGCAGTACTTC. Translation: CACNPGSYYEQYF.

The rearrangement uses TRBV5-6 and TRBJ2-1; TRBD1 matches 8 bases. The CDR3 loop spans 16 amino acids. The germline CDR1 and CDR2 sequences are SGHDT and YYEEEE. The junction had 9 bases not matched to a gene; V was cut back by 3 bases and J by 4 bases. The CDR3 nucleotides are TGTGCCAGCAGCTCATGGGTGGGACAGGCATACAATGAGCAGTTCTTC. Protein sequence: CASSSWVGQAYNEQFF.

The chain has TRBV18 and TRBJ2-2, with unresolved D. The CDR3 has 15 residues. The ends were cut back, 0 bases at V and 3 bases at J, with 8 bases in the middle. The germline gives CDR1 KGHSH, CDR2 LQKENI. CDR3 residues: CASSPPSQDTGELFF. In DNA form, the CDR3 reads TGTGCCAGCTCACCACCTAGCCAGGACACCGGGGAGCTGTTTTTT.